A single sample gave rise to the 15 T cell receptor beta chains below, sequenced in a study of spatial heterogeneity in lung cancer. The time point: sample taken at primary tumor resection. Sequencing of whole RNA from tumor, nontumor lung or frozen PBMC involved no sorting. TCRdb re-derived calls from the 5' RACE reads in MiXCR, one entry per CDR3 protein. Counted here are tens of thousands of distinct CDR3 sequences, approximately 8.2% occurring once; the ten biggest clones make up 6.9%. Source: PBMCs, taken at surgery. These receptor sequences come from a male donor with early-stage non-small cell lung cancer.

This clonotype showed up just a few times. This rearrangement joins TRBV7-2 to TRBJ2-5, with TRBD1 identical over 12 bases. V shed 6 bases, J shed 5 bases, and the junction held 10 bases outside the gene matches. There are 16 residues in the CDR3. Per germline, CDR1 SGHTA and CDR2 FQGNSA. CDR3 sequence: CASRPGTGGFGETQYF. The CDR3 DNA follows: TGTGCCAGCAGACCCGGGACAGGGGGCTTTGGGGAGACCCAGTACTTC.

The V gene is TRBV18, the J gene TRBJ2-2; TRBD2 matches at 12 bases. This CDR3 region has 19 residues. Per the germline V gene, CDR1 is KGHSH and CDR2 is LQKENI. V lost 0 bases to trimming and J lost 4 bases; unmatched junction nucleotides: 9. The CDR3 spells CASSPPTLAGGRTTGELFF. The DNA of the CDR3 is TGTGCCAGCTCACCACCGACACTAGCGGGAGGAAGAACCACCGGGGAGCTGTTTTTT.

Ten or more counts support this clonotype. This chain uses TRBV6-2 or TRBV6-3 with TRBJ1-5; tentatively, D is TRBD1 (5 bases). Trimming left V 0 bases short and J 1 base short, with 19 bases between. In germline, CDR1 is MNHEY, CDR2 SVGEGT. The CDR3 has 19 residues. Here the CDR3 reads CASSYSFETERRSNQPQHF. The DNA of the CDR3 is TGTGCCAGCAGTTACTCGTTTGAGACAGAGAGGAGAAGCAATCAGCCCCAGCATTTT.

Ten or more counts support this clonotype. The chain recombines TRBV29-1 with TRBJ2-3; 9 nucleotides agree with TRBD2. This CDR3 is 14 amino acids long. The germline V gene has CDR1 SQVTM and CDR2 ANQGSEA. The junction had 4 bases not matched to a gene; V was cut back by 6 bases and J by 0 bases. The CDR3 nucleotides read TGCAGCGTGGCGCGGGGGGGAAGCACAGATACGCAGTATTTT. This codes for CSVARGGSTDTQYF.

The chain employs TRBV3-1 and TRBJ2-3; 13 nucleotides align to TRBD2. Germline-derived CDR1 and CDR2 are LGHDT and YNNKEL (reference sequence). Trimming took 4 bases from V and 2 from J; bases not matched to a gene: 6. The CDR3 is 17 residues long. The CDR3, as DNA: TGTGCCAGCAGCCCAGGGACTAGCGGGGCCACCACAGATACGCAGTATTTT. This encodes CASSPGTSGATTDTQYF.

This clonotype was found many times. V and J are TRBV7-9 and TRBJ2-1; D call uncertain. The ends were cut back, 3 bases at V and 8 bases at J, with 11 bases in the middle. This CDR3 contains 13 residues. Germline values: CDR1 SEHNR, CDR2 FQNEAQ (reference sequence). CDR3 sequence: CASSLGMEYEQFF. Here the CDR3 DNA reads TGTGCCAGCAGCTTGGGTATGGAGTATGAGCAGTTCTTC.

This clonotype was observed a few times. V usage is TRBV3-1 and J usage is TRBJ2-7, with D possibly TRBD2 on 6 matching bases. Trimming cost V 1 base and J 4 bases, with 11 bases left between them. From germline, CDR1 is LGHDT and CDR2 YNNKEL (reference sequence). The CDR3 spans 14 residues. The CDR3 region has the DNA TGTGCCAGCAGCCAAGGGGGAGGAGGATACGAGCAGTACTTC. It encodes CASSQGGGGYEQYF.

This clonotype showed up just a few times. CDR3 bases: TGTGCCACCAGTGATTGGGGACAGACAGATACGCAGTATTTT. It specifies CATSDWGQTDTQYF. The chain has TRBV24-1 and TRBJ2-3; 7 bases are a match to TRBD1. After removal of 2 bases from V and 3 bases from J, the junction contained 1 base not matched to a gene. The germline V gene encodes CDR1 KGHDR and CDR2 SFDVKD. CDR3 size: 14 residues.

In this sample, this clonotype turned up many times. The chain couples TRBV6-2 or TRBV6-3 to TRBJ1-5; D call uncertain. The CDR3 extends over 16 amino acids. Between the trimmed V and J ends, which lost 5 bases and 2 bases, there was a span of 16 bases. Germline CDR1 reads MNHEY; CDR2 reads SVGEGT. CDR3: CASSLPTVAGNQPQHF. Here the CDR3 DNA reads TGTGCCAGCAGTCTCCCAACAGTCGCCGGCAATCAGCCCCAGCATTTT.

This clonotype was detected only a few times. J is TRBJ1-1 and V is TRBV28; 7 bases align to TRBD1. The J segment lost 0 bases and the V segment lost 8 bases, leaving 15 bases of the junction unmatched. Germline loops: CDR1 MDHEN, CDR2 SYDVKM. The CDR3 consists of 17 residues. For the CDR3, the DNA is TGTGCCAGCGGAGCCCCTCCTCGACAGGGACTGAACACTGAAGCTTTCTTT. Translated, it gives CASGAPPRQGLNTEAFF.

The CDR3 coding sequence is TGTGCCAGTTCCCGCGGACTAGCGGGGAGTCAAGAGACCCAGTACTTC. Its protein is CASSRGLAGSQETQYF. The chain is built from TRBV19 and TRBJ2-5, with 12 bases identical to TRBD2. J gave up 2 bases and V 8 bases, and 9 bases lay outside the gene matches. This CDR3 contains 16 residues. CDR1 is LNHDA, CDR2 SQIVND, per germline (reference sequence).

This clonotype was found a few times. The DNA for the CDR3 is TGCGCCAGCAGCGTGGACAGGGGCCTTGAAGCTTTCTTT. Translated: CASSVDRGLEAFF. The V call is TRBV5-1, the J call TRBJ1-1, with 9 bases matching TRBD1. Germline values: CDR1 SGHRS, CDR2 YFSETQ. With 4 bases clipped from V and 7 bases from J, the junction kept 5 bases outside the gene matches. The CDR3 has 13 residues.

This clonotype has a handful of counts. The chain has TRBV3-1 and TRBJ2-2, with 7 bases fitting TRBD2. Losses at the gene ends were 1 base for V and 4 bases for J; bases not matched to a gene: 12. This CDR3 contains 18 residues. Germline V lookup: CDR1 LGHDT, CDR2 YNNKEL (reference sequence). The CDR3, as DNA: TGTGCCAGCAGCCAAGGAACTGGACTAGTGGGAACCACCGGGGAGCTGTTTTTT. Translated, it gives CASSQGTGLVGTTGELFF.

This clonotype was detected ten times or more. This rearrangement joins TRBV6-5 to TRBJ2-5; 12 nucleotides match TRBD1. V was clipped by 6 bases and J by 4 bases; unmatched bases: 6. Germline V lookup: CDR1 MNHEY, CDR2 SVGAGI. There are 15 residues in the CDR3. CDR3 sequence reads: CASSLGQGARETQYF. CDR3 in DNA: TGTGCCAGCAGCCTGGGACAGGGGGCGCGAGAGACCCAGTACTTC.

The gene calls are TRBV29-1 and TRBJ2-2; the D is unclear. Germline lookup yields CDR1 SQVTM and CDR2 ANQGSEA. The ends were cut back, 6 bases at V and 1 base at J, with 6 bases in the middle. This CDR3 has 12 amino acids. CDR3 region: CSVHRNTGELFF. CDR3 DNA: TGCAGCGTCCACAGGAACACCGGGGAGCTGTTTTTT.